This T cell receptor (beta chain) emerged from a study of blood T cell repertoires in COVID-19. Study details: Sites across the United States, Italy and Spain contributed samples from acute and convalescent COVID-19.

V was trimmed by 1 base and J by 10 bases, leaving 7 bases between them. This CDR3 comprises 11 residues. The germline V gene has CDR1 SGHVS and CDR2 FNYEAQ. Under the authors' procedure: Quantification of nucleated cells was approximated via reference gene primer amplification. The assay was immunoSEQ multiplex PCR, and TCRdb's table has in-frame clones only and misses some. The V and J calls and the clone size are those of that table, but D and trimming were determined from the DNA. The table includes around 93,000 clones, 90% detected once. Seattle patients were enrolled during active infection and followed longitudinally.

Specimen: peripheral blood. V is TRBV7-6 and J is TRBJ1-1; D remains unclear. This TCR came from a man in his late teens or twenties with COVID-19, enrolled during active disease. The CDR3 bases are TGTGCCAGCAGCTTAGGACGGGGAGCTTTCTTT. Amino acid sequence: CASSLGRGAFF.